A selection of T cell receptor beta chains follows, all from one sample in a study of post-analysis software for immune sequencing data. One entry per CDR3 protein, called by TCRdb with MiXCR from the PCR reads. The sample lists about 540,000 distinct CDR3 sequences; approximately 34% were seen once. The specimen sequenced was blood. These receptor sequences come from a girl between 2 and 17 years old with multiple sclerosis. Each CDR3 is given with its conserved first and last residue. A D gene is named only where the DNA matches it firmly. Size is omitted from some rows. Given values are once, few, many or a class for expanded clones.

>TRBJ2-5|TRBD2|NA|TRBV20-1
TGCAGTGCTACCGAGACTAGCGGGGGTGGGGAGACCCAGTACTTC
CSATETSGGGETQYF
>TRBJ1-2|NA|few|TRBV20-1
TGCAGTGCGCCCCCAGGGCCCTATGGCTACACCTTC
CSAPPGPYGYTF
>TRBJ2-1|TRBD2|few|TRBV13
TGTGCCAGCAGCTTACTAGCGGGGACCAATGAGCAGTTCTTC
CASSLLAGTNEQFF
>TRBJ2-5|TRBD2|once|TRBV20-1
TGCAGTGCTAGCTGGGTGGGGGGGTGGGAGACCCAGTACTTC
CSASWVGGWETQYF
>TRBJ1-2|NA|few|TRBV12-3/TRBV12-4
TGTGCCAGCAGTTTGTTACAGAACTATGGCTACACCTTC
CASSLLQNYGYTF
>TRBJ2-3|NA|once|TRBV7-2
TGTGCCAGCAGGCCGGGCTACCTCTCCACAGATACGCAGTATTTT
CASRPGYLSTDTQYF
>TRBJ2-3|NA|NA|TRBV20-1
TGCAGTGCTAGAGATCAAGGGATAGATACGCAGTATTTT
CSARDQGIDTQYF
>TRBJ1-4|NA|NA|TRBV10-3
TGTGCCATCAGCGACGTTCTTAGGGGTGCGAATGAAAAACTGTTTTTT
CAISDVLRGANEKLFF
>TRBJ2-5|NA|many|TRBV6-5
TGTGCCAGCAGTTATGTGCCCAGTGGACAAGAGACCCAGTACTTC
CASSYVPSGQETQYF
>TRBJ2-1|TRBD2|NA|TRBV20-1
TGCAGTGCTAGGGGGCAGCTACTAGCGGGGGCTCACAATGAGCAGTTCTTC
CSARGQLLAGAHNEQFF
>TRBJ1-2|NA|few|TRBV12-3/TRBV12-4
TGTGCCAGCTTGGCAGGGGAGGGCTACACCTTC
CASLAGEGYTF
>TRBJ1-5|NA|many|TRBV5-1
TGCGCCAGCAGCTTGGACGGCAATCAGCCCCAGCATTTT
CASSLDGNQPQHF
>TRBJ1-2|NA|NA|TRBV5-1
TGCGCCAGCAAAGGTACAACGGGCTGTGGCTACACCTTC
CASKGTTGCGYTF
>TRBJ2-7|TRBD2|NA|TRBV5-1
TGCGCCAGCAGCTTGGCCCGGGGGGTTCGGTACGAGCAGTACTTC
CASSLARGVRYEQYF
>TRBJ2-7|NA|NA|TRBV5-1
TGCGCCAGCAGCCCCCGGTCCAGACGCTCCTACGAGCAGTACTTC
CASSPRSRRSYEQYF
>TRBJ1-6|TRBD1|NA|TRBV12-3/TRBV12-4
TGTGCCAGCAGTTTTCAGGGGGCGGATAGTTCACCCCTCCACTTT
CASSFQGADSSPLHF
>TRBJ2-1|NA|NA|TRBV5-1
TGCGCCAGCAGCCTTATTAGCGTCGGGATCCACAATGAGCAGTTCTTC
CASSLISVGIHNEQFF
>TRBJ2-1|NA|NA|TRBV6-1
TGTGCCAGCAGTAAAGACAGGTTTACCTACAATGAGCAGTTCTTC
CASSKDRFTYNEQFF
>TRBJ2-1|TRBD2|few|TRBV10-3
TGTGCCATCAGTGAGCATCATGGGGCGGGGGTCAATGAGCAGTTCTTC
CAISEHHGAGVNEQFF
>TRBJ2-5|NA|few|TRBV29-1
TGCAGCGTTGACGGCTCCGGTCGGGAGACCCAGTACTTC
CSVDGSGRETQYF
>TRBJ1-2|NA|NA|TRBV7-9
TGTGCCACTTCCGGGGGGGGTGAGAGCTATGGCTACACCTTC
CATSGGGESYGYTF
>TRBJ2-3|NA|few|TRBV29-1
TGCAGCGTCACACCAGTGGCCCTTCAGGGCACAGATACGCAGTATTTT
CSVTPVALQGTDTQYF